This T cell receptor beta chain was profiled in a study of T cells in Graves' hyperthyroidism and ophthalmopathy (dated by TCRdb to the late 2010s). About the full investigation: Peripheral blood was sampled at the time of initial diagnosis, prior to any treatment. After sampling, hyperthyroidism patients received methimazole starting at 30 mg daily, and ophthalmopathy patients received high-dose intravenous methylprednisolone. The approximately 100 discovery patients were randomly split 7:3 into training and test sets. A discovery cohort of roughly 96 patients, approximately 45 with Graves' ophthalmopathy and approximately 57 with stable Graves' hyperthyroidism, was used to find distinguishing TCR V-J signatures. The paper reports TCR Vbeta CDR3 sequencing of over 130 peripheral blood samples: 40 or so ophthalmopathy, under 85 hyperthyroidism and around 17 progressor patients. In about 6 Graves' hyperthyroidism patients, the study also compared T-cell repertoires from thyroid tissue with T-cell repertoires from blood. Prospective prediction of ophthalmopathy was tested in an independent validation cohort of 18 to 20 hyperthyroidism patients and some 17 patients who later progressed to ophthalmopathy.

This clonotype has a handful of counts. The target of this receptor is not known. Per-base quality was not reported, and no clone a single base away is much larger than it. Moderately to severely active disease, a Clinical Activity Score of at least 3, a NOSPECS grade of at least 4, and a duration under 3 months were present in ophthalmopathy patients. Exclusion was applied to patients with uncontrolled infections, other autoimmune diseases, pregnancy or lactation. Diagnoses were established on the basis of clinical symptoms, serum thyroxine and TRAb, thyroid ultrasound, and orbital computed tomography. Ficoll-Paque density gradient centrifugation was used to isolate PBMCs from around 10 ml of fresh peripheral blood. Total RNA was extracted using Trizol reagent, and RNA quality was assessed on an Agilent 2100 Bioanalyzer. The junction carries 12 bases between V and J, which are trimmed by 6 bases and 4 bases respectively. From cysteine to phenylalanine, the CDR3 is 14 amino acids long. The kept DNA is CDR3 alone, 42 bases in frame from the first base. The germline V gene sets CDR1 to MDHEN and CDR2 to SYDVKM.

Results and caveats for the whole study, not just this receptor: Most expanded thyroid clonotypes (frequency above 0.001) were also detected in blood, suggesting blood repertoires may reflect thyroid immune responses. Ophthalmopathy was separated from stable hyperthyroidism by a 13 V-J signature model, with 87.88% sensitivity and around 81% specificity obtained in cross-validation and 80%/75% obtained in testing. During validation, the model predicted progression to ophthalmopathy a median of about 5.9 months ahead of onset, with approximately 71% sensitivity and 72.22% specificity. Sample size was not statistically predetermined, and blinding of investigators to group allocation was not performed.

Amplification of TCR beta CDR3 regions was carried out from RNA transcripts. The first round of RT-PCR for the TCR CDR3 was performed with the HTBI primer set and the Qiagen OneStep RT-PCR kit. Libraries were constructed in a second round of multiplex PCR, after which size selection and purification were carried out. Sequencing of the libraries was done on an Illumina HiSeq2000 using paired-end 100 bp reads. The source study handled its data this way. SOAPnuke was used to process the raw data, removing reads that contained adapters or uncalled bases, had a mean Phred below 15, or lacked an exact match to the constant primer or identifier. High-quality paired reads were merged with COPE v1.2.5, and unique nucleotide sequences were defined as clonotypes. Clonotypes were aligned to IMGT TRBV, TRBD and TRBJ reference segments using MiTCR v1.1. The analysis was restricted to V-J combinations with a frequency above 0.0001, which together covered roughly 99% of the repertoires. A TCS score was defined as the ratio between F50 (clonal expansion) and ExV (chaos), using BLOSUM62-based TCRdist between CDR3 peptides within each V-J. Welch's t-statistics and random forest reduced around 520 V-J features to some 14, which were used in a naive Bayes classifier (R e1071). TCRdb reprocessed the public reads (quality trimming at Q25 with fastp, clone calling with MiXCR) and kept in-frame beta chains. Each CDR3 protein gets just one entry, which takes the most common genes and DNA from the rows behind it. The V and J calls shown here were made by TCRdb, not taken from the authors' results. In all, the sample holds roughly 520,000 distinct CDR3 sequences, and roughly a quarter of those were seen once. Of the sample, approximately 10% falls within the top ten clones.

The receptor was isolated from a woman in her thirties with Graves' ophthalmopathy. Material: blood. This sequence uses TRBV28 and TRBJ2-2; no D gene call is confident. The sequenced DNA: TGTGCCAGCAGCGCCGTGGGCGGCACCGGGGAGCTGTTTTTT. Its translation reads: CASSAVGGTGELFF. Reference TRBV28 and TRBJ2-2 proteins supply the regions before and after the CDR3; the full variable domain is: DVKVTQSSRYLVKRTGEKVFLECVQDMDHENMFWYRQDPGLGLRLIYFSYDVKMKEKGDIPEGYSVSREKKERFSLILESASTNQTSMYLCASSAVGGTGELFFGEGSRLTVL.